This TCR beta chain was recovered during a study of cytomegalovirus exposure and HLA in healthy donors. Worth noting for this clone: Its antigen is undetermined.

This CDR3 is built from 15 residues. Germline loops: CDR1 MNHNY, CDR2 SVGAGI (reference sequence). V shed 6 bases and J 2 bases; nucleotides not matched to a gene: 9. A multiplex PCR was run with 60 Vbeta primers and 13 Jbeta primers. The assay was immunoSEQ multiplex PCR, and TCRdb's table has in-frame clones only and misses some. The sample consists of approximately 170,000 clones, roughly 79% of them appearing once. Regarding the study as a whole: The classifier was said to identify cytomegalovirus status with high specificity and sensitivity. Donors belonging to an Asian-associated ancestry cluster reportedly showed fewer N-insertions in productive TCRs than the 666-donor mean, according to what a later analysis found. There were some public TCRs occurring in many donors, but most TCR sequences were rare. TCR beta V- and J-gene trimming was later associated with a missense DCLRE1C variant.

Sequencing was done on a sample of PBMCs. The TCR sequence derives from a man aged 40-49 years in good health and CMV-seronegative. The chain employs TRBV6-6 and TRBJ1-1; 7 bases are a match to TRBD1. CDR3 amino acids: CASSLGTVGNTEAFF. CDR3 sequence (DNA): TGTGCCAGCAGCCTTGGGACAGTTGGCAACACTGAAGCTTTCTTT.